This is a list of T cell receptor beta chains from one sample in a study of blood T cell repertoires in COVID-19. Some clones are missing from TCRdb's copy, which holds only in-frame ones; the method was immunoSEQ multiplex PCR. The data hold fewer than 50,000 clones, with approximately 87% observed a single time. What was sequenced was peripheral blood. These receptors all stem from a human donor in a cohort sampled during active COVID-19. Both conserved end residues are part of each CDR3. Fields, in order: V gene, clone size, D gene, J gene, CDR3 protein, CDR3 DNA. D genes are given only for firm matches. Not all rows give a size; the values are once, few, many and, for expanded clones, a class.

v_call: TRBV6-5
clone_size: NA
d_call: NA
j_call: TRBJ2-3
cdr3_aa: CASTQGTTRTDTQYF
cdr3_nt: TGTGCCAGCACGCAGGGGACTACCCGCACAGATACGCAGTATTTT

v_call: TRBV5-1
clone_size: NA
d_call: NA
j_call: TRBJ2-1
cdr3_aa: CASSLDGTVYNEQFF
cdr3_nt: TGCGCCAGCAGCTTGGACGGGACTGTCTACAATGAGCAGTTCTTC

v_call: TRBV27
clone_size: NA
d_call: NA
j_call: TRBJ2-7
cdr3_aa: CASSGGQRPPPYEQYF
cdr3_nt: TGTGCCAGCAGTGGAGGACAGAGGCCTCCCCCCTACGAGCAGTACTTC

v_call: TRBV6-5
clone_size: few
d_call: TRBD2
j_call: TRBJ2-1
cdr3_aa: CASSPLAGTYNEQFF
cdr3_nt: TGTGCCAGCAGTCCGCTAGCGGGGACATACAATGAGCAGTTCTTC

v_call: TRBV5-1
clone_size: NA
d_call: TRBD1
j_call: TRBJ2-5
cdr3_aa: CASSPGQPYETQYF
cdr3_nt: TGCGCCAGCAGCCCGGGACAGCCGTATGAGACCCAGTACTTC

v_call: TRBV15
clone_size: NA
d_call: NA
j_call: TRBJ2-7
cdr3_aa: CATSRDFRAEQYF
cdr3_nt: TGTGCCACCAGCAGAGATTTCAGGGCCGAGCAGTACTTC

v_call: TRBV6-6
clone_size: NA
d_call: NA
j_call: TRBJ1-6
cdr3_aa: CASSYSRNTAPLHF
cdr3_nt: TGTGCCAGCAGTTACTCGAGGAATACGGCACCCCTCCACTTT

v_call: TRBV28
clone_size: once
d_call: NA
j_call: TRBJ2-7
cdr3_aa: CASSKIDYFHEQYF
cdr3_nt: TGTGCCAGCAGCAAGATAGACTATTTCCACGAGCAGTACTTC

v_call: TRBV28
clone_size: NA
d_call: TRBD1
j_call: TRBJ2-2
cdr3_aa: CASKTFGTGDSGELFF
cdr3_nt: TGTGCCAGTAAAACCTTCGGGACAGGGGATTCCGGGGAGCTGTTTTTT

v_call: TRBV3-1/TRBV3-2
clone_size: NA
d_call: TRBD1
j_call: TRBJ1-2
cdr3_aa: CASSQVLVVGQASNYGYTF
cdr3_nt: TGTGCCAGCAGCCAAGTACTTGTTGTCGGACAGGCGTCGAACTATGGCTACACCTTC

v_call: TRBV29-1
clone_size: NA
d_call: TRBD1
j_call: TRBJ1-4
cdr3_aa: CSVGTGGQGEKLFF
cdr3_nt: TGCAGCGTAGGGACAGGGGGCCAGGGTGAAAAACTGTTTTTT

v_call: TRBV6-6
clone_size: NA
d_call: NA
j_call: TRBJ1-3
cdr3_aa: CASSYDSPGNTIYF
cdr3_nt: TGTGCCAGCAGTTACGACAGCCCTGGAAACACCATATATTTT

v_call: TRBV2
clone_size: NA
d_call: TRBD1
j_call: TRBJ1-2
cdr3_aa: CASRSGTGDGYTF
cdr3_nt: TGTGCCAGCCGGTCCGGGACAGGAGATGGCTACACCTTC

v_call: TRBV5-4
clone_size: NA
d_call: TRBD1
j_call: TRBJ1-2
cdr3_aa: CASSQDRGGGGYGYTF
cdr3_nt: TGTGCCAGCAGCCAGGACAGGGGAGGAGGAGGCTATGGCTACACCTTC

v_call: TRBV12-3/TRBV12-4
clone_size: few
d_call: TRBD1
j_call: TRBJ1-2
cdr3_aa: CASRNQGVGGYTF
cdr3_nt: TGTGCCAGCAGAAACCAGGGGGTGGGAGGCTACACCTTC

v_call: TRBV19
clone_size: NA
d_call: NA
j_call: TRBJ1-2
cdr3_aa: CASSMKQTYGYTF
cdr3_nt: TGTGCCAGTAGTATGAAACAGACCTATGGCTACACCTTC

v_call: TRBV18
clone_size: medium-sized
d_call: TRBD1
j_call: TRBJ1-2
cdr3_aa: CASSRDRQDGYTF
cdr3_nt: TGTGCCAGCTCACGGGACAGACAAGATGGCTACACCTTC

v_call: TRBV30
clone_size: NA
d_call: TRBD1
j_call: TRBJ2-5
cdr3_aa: CAWSVRRTGEETQYF
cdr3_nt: TGTGCCTGGAGTGTACGTAGGACAGGGGAAGAGACCCAGTACTTC

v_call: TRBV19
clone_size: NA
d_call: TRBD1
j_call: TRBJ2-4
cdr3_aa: CASSPRGAKNIQYF
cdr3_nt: TGTGCCAGTAGCCCCAGGGGGGCCAAAAACATTCAGTACTTC

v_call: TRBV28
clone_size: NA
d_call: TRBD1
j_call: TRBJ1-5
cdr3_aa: CASSLGQGSDQPQHF
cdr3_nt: TGTGCCAGCAGTTTAGGACAGGGTTCGGATCAGCCCCAGCATTTT

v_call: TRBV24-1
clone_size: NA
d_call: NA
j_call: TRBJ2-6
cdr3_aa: CATSPSGANVLTF
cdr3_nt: TGTGCCACCAGCCCTTCTGGGGCCAACGTCCTGACTTTC

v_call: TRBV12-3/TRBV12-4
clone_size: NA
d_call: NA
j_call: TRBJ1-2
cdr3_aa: CASSSGRSGYTF
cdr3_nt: TGTGCCAGCAGCTCTGGAAGGAGCGGCTACACCTTC

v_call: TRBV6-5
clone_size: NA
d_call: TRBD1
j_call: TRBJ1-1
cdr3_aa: CASSYLQGSLDTEAFF
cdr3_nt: TGTGCCAGCAGTTACTTACAGGGGAGTTTGGACACTGAAGCTTTCTTT

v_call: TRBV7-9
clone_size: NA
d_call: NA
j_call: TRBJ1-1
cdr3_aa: CASSFPWGDTEAFF
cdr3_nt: TGTGCCAGCAGCTTTCCTTGGGGGGACACTGAAGCTTTCTTT

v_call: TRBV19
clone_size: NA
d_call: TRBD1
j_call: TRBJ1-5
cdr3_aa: CASSIRDRPYSNQPQHF
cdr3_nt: TGTGCCAGTAGTATTAGGGACAGGCCGTATAGCAATCAGCCCCAGCATTTT

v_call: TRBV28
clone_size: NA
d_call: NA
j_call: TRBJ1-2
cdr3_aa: CASSRPGGGYTF
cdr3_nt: TGTGCCAGCAGCCGTCCCGGGGGTGGCTACACCTTC

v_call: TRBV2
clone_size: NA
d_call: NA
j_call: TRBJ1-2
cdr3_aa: CASSEAPDWRGYTF
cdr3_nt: TGTGCCAGCAGTGAAGCGCCCGACTGGAGAGGCTACACCTTC

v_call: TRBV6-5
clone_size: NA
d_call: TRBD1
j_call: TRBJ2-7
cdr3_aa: CASSYTGTGVWEQYF
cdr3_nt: TGTGCCAGCAGTTACACCGGGACAGGGGTTTGGGAGCAGTACTTC

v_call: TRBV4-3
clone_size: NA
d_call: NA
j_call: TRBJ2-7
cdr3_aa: CASSQDPSGLSYEQYF
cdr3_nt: TGCGCCAGCAGCCAAGACCCCTCAGGGCTCTCCTACGAGCAGTACTTC